This TCR beta chain was sequenced for a study of cytomegalovirus exposure and HLA in healthy donors (dated by TCRdb to between 2016 and 2019). Background for the entire study: An earlier analysis of 587 of the donors reported about 300 Gb of sequence data and some 110 million unique TCR beta sequences obtained from about 170 million T cells. An early release that covered 500 to 800 HLA-typed donors contained approximately 290 gigabases of sequencing data and about 93 million unique TCR sequences. The genetic ancestry cluster associated with self-reported Caucasian donors included 70% to 85% of the 398 genotyped donors. The aim of the study was to test whether cataloging public T cell receptors could identify signatures of past pathogen exposure. The study profiled the T cell repertoires of more than 500 subjects by immunosequencing and related them to cytomegalovirus serostatus. A separate validation cohort of roughly 130 different subjects was used in addition to the approximately 640-subject first cohort. To predict cytomegalovirus infection status, the study combined high-throughput TCR immunosequencing, statistical association of individual TCRs with disease status, and machine learning. To study patterns of TCR occurrence, a later analysis re-analyzed previously published TCR beta repertoires from more than 550 donors and added high-resolution HLA genotyping. Rather than using new phenotypic data, the later analysis identified candidate immune exposures from TCR beta sequences and from how often those sequences occurred across donors. An earlier analysis of roughly 580 of the donors used high-throughput TCR beta sequencing to judge whether each TCR beta V gene segment behaved as functional or pseudogenic. Donor age, sex, ethnicity and CMV serostatus were compiled alongside the repertoire data. A later genetic analysis used genome-wide SNP genotypes for about 60% of the 666 donors, treating that subset as a discovery cohort. Every repertoire in the discovery cohort had been generated on one and the same sequencing platform. HLA typing covered class I and class II loci at four-digit resolution. Typing coverage differed by locus: A, B, C, DRB1 and DQB1 were typed in roughly 620-630 donors, DQA1 in approximately 520, DPA1 in some 600, and DPB1 in just under 480. Several DR-DQ haplotypes were treated as single units for association and clustering because of strong linkage in the cohort. On average, 235,054 unique TCR beta nucleotide sequences were sequenced per donor among roughly 430 genotyped donors of the cohort, with roughly 20% of those sequences being non-productive. Paper-wide results and their limitations: A group of highly shared sequence variants was considered likely to be a technical artifact of the sequencing pipeline. Linkage disequilibrium might explain the correlated functional status among segregating V segments, but an unknown experimental factor could not be excluded. Because counts were too low, about 17 rarely observed V segments, including chromosome 9 orphons, were excluded from the earlier analysis of around 640 of the donors. Because HLA typing was unavailable for some donors at each locus, only the typed subset was used in association tests. Some IMGT-functional V segments, including TRBV6-2 and TRBV6-3, could not be distinguished by the 87-base-pair reads and were therefore excluded. This cohort had only TCR beta chains sequenced, and the lack of alpha or paired-chain data limited which features could be detected. In a later analysis, HLA-associated TCR beta chains were found to be more clonally expanded and to have lower generation probabilities than equally common non-associated chains. According to the authors, the approach could potentially be generalized to other disease states and immunological phenotypes. The presence/absence analyses assumed that sequencing depth was roughly uniform across donors, and that assumption may not be true. CMV serostatus was the only immune exposure information available for the cohort. According to a later analysis, TCR association rates differed among HLA loci, with DRB1 alleles showing the most associated TCRs and HLA-C alleles showing the fewest. In a later genetic analysis, fewer N-insertions in productive TCRs were reported among donors in an Asian-associated ancestry cluster than the approximately 710-donor mean. V-gene and J-gene trimming of TCR beta chains was associated with a missense DCLRE1C variant in a later genetic analysis, and the association was replicated in an independent cohort. Broadly in line with IMGT annotations, most TCR beta V segments showed up in productive rearrangements about 87% or about 30% of the time in an earlier analysis of around 550 of the donors. A later analysis found that most CMV-associated TCR beta chains appeared HLA-restricted, with HLA associations seemingly driven largely by CMV exposure. In a later analysis, about 16,000 TCR beta sequences were associated with specific HLA alleles at a false discovery rate of 0.05. A further reported finding was that TCR beta sequences accurately predicted the HLA-A and HLA-B alleles for most subjects in the first cohort. Strong co-occurrence of HLA alleles, especially DR and DQ, made assigning TCR associations to individual alleles difficult. In vitro tests confirmed that a few of the cytomegalovirus-associated TCR beta chains recognize cytomegalovirus antigens. Most TCR sequences were observed very rarely across donors, whereas some public TCRs were present in many individuals. A later analysis reported that several top co-occurrence clusters appeared linked to parvovirus B19, influenza, CMV and Epstein-Barr virus. Cytomegalovirus status was reported to be diagnosed by the classifier with high specificity and sensitivity in both the original and validation cohorts. A total of fewer than 200 TCR beta chains were listed by the study as associated with cytomegalovirus.

Concerning this clone: Its target antigen remains unknown.

Receptor libraries were prepared by the immunoSEQ multiplex PCR assay. The multiplex PCR relied on a mix of 60 forward primers for TCR Vbeta segments and 13 reverse primers for TCR Jbeta segments. A multiplex PCR assay on genomic DNA amplified the CDR3 region of rearranged TCR beta genes. The amplified TCR beta libraries were sequenced on the Illumina HiSeq System as 87-base-pair reads. The authors' analysis ran thus. A later analysis counted around 72 million unique TCR beta chains across the 550 to 750 repertoires, and 10 million to 12 million of these chains were shared by at least two donors. Raw reads were error-corrected and collapsed into unique sequences by a nearest-neighbor algorithm in which closely related sequences were merged to remove PCR and sequencing errors. CDR3 sequences were aligned to IMGT reference sequences to assign V, D and J gene segments. For a sequence to be retained, a match of at least six nucleotides to both a V gene segment and a J gene segment was required. Rearrangements were called productive when the CDR3 lacked stop codons and stayed in frame with V and J; all others were non-productive. Following IMGT convention, CDR3 was defined as the stretch from the second conserved V-encoded cysteine to the conserved J-encoded phenylalanine. The earlier analysis of about 610 of the donors excluded sequences that lacked an unambiguous match to a single V gene segment. An earlier analysis of over 450 of the donors classified V segments as functional when productive rearrangements were above 56.7% and as segregating when the standard deviation between donors was above 5%. To diagnose cytomegalovirus status from the catalog of TCR beta chain sequences, a statistical classification framework was built. In a later analysis, TCR nucleotide sequences were compared against IMGT/GENE-DB human TR gene sequences so that V and J genes could be assigned. In a later analysis, CDR3 sequences and most-parsimonious VDJ recombination scenarios were assigned using the TCRdist pipeline. In a later analysis, each TCR beta chain was defined by its CDR3 amino acid sequence together with its V-gene family, and reads without a unique V-gene family were excluded. A later analysis removed 550 to 700 highly shared, low-generation-probability nucleotide sequences to deal with suspected cross-contamination and a sequencing artifact. In a later analysis, a clonal expansion index for each public chain was calculated from normalized within-repertoire ranks of inferred template counts. In a later analysis, generation probabilities were computed with a VDJ recombination model fitted to out-of-frame rearrangements, and the resulting probabilities were checked against IGoR. In a later analysis, TCR-TCR, TCR-HLA and TCR-CMV co-occurrence was scored with hypergeometric tests, and a repertoire-size bias correction was applied to TCR pairs. In a later analysis, false discovery rates were estimated by permuting HLA or CMV assignments 20 times. In a later analysis, co-occurring TCRs were grouped with DBSCAN, and TCRdist sequence similarity was added when clustering was performed within HLA-allele-positive subsets. Repertoires with fewer than 30,000 or more than 120,000 public chains, plus five repertoires with anomalous nucleotide sharing, were excluded from co-occurrence clustering. The table was pulled from immuneACCESS by TCRdb, which kept in-frame rearrangements only. Such tables lose some clones; where checked, under half of the loss comes from unresolved V genes, and the rest has no known cause. For V, J and clone size, that table is used; D and trimming come from the DNA. In this sample's table one finds tens of thousands of clones. The ten largest clones take up about 24% of the sample.

From the germline V gene, CDR1 is SGHRS and CDR2 is YFSETQ. V is cut by 4 bases and J by 5 bases, and the space between the germline ends is 15 bases. From its cysteine to its phenylalanine, the CDR3 spans 14 amino acids. The kept DNA is CDR3 alone, 42 bases in frame from the first base. The cohort consisted of 666 healthy bone marrow donors. At the time of sampling, every cohort member was nominally healthy, though immune exposures that went unrecorded were likely present. The donor was CMV seropositive and was included in the group of 250 to 350 seropositive cohort members. Each donor provided a peripheral blood sample, and peripheral blood mononuclear cells were used for TCR beta sequencing. Genomic DNA extraction from the blood cell samples was performed with the Qiagen DNeasy Blood Extraction Kit.

The receptor's source is a man aged 35-49 years in good health and CMV-seropositive. The chain was built from TRBV5-1 and TRBJ1-1; the D gene is perhaps TRBD1, on 6 matching bases. Sequencing was performed on PBMCs. The nucleotides read TGCGCCAGCAGCCCCTGGGGGGGGCGGACTGAAGCTTTCTTT. This translates into CASSPWGGRTEAFF.